This T cell receptor (beta chain) was sequenced in a study of spatial heterogeneity in lung cancer. The library protocol tagged each TCR cDNA with a unique molecular identifier. One entry per CDR3 protein results from TCRdb running MiXCR on the 5' RACE reads. The table has about 9,700 distinct CDR3 sequences, approximately 8.3% seen once. Relative to its sample, this clonotype is medium-sized. Its antigen is not known. CDR1 is SGHAT and CDR2 is FQNNGV in the germline V gene. The CDR3 sequence is 15 residues long. Trimming took 0 bases from V and 7 from J, leaving 10 bases between them. Time point specified: sample taken at primary tumor resection. The authors sequenced whole RNA from tumor, nontumor lung or frozen PBMC without sorting. Whole-study results and caveats: One measure, the expanded intratumoral alpha and beta TCR count, tracked tumor mutation counts. Coverage estimated for tumor T cells reached approximately 7.5% for alpha chains and about 13% for beta chains.

Here the sequenced sample was lung tumor tissue, taken at surgery. The rearrangement joins TRBV11-2 to TRBJ1-6; no definite D call. The source is a female donor with early-stage non-small cell lung cancer. In DNA, the CDR3 is TGTGCCAGCAGCTTAGAGAGAGGGTCGAATTCACCCCTCCACTTT. Its protein product is CASSLERGSNSPLHF.